These 10 T cell receptor beta chains were all obtained from the same sample, sequenced in a study of cytomegalovirus exposure and HLA in healthy donors. The PCR employed 60 Vbeta primers together with 13 Jbeta primers. Some clones are missing from TCRdb's copy, which holds only in-frame ones; the method was immunoSEQ multiplex PCR. This sample yields under 35,000 clones, of which 35% to 55% are seen a single time; 2% belongs to the top ten. Sample: PBMCs. Receptors were obtained from a woman between 50 and 59 years old in good health and CMV-seronegative.

This clone is classed as large. The chain couples TRBV10-2 to TRBJ1-1, with no clear D. The CDR3 is made up of 11 amino acids. Germline V gene sequence: CDR1 WSHSY, CDR2 SAAADI. V was cut by 4 bases and J by 4 bases, with 4 bases left in between. The CDR3 nucleotides are TGCGCCAGCAGTGGCGGCACTGAAGCTTTCTTT. It is translated as CASSGGTEAFF.

V usage is TRBV19 and J usage is TRBJ1-1; D perhaps matches TRBD1 (6 bases). Per the germline V gene, CDR1 is LNHDA and CDR2 is SQIVND (reference sequence). Between the trimmed V and J ends, which lost 6 bases and 8 bases, there was a span of 13 bases. CDR3 length equals 12 residues. This CDR3 is CASRFSGTEAFF. The CDR3 bases are TGTGCCAGTAGGTTCTCAGGGACAGAAGCTTTCTTT. The whole variable domain, filled in from reference TRBV19 and TRBJ1-1, reads DGGITQSPKYLFRKEGQNVTLSCEQNLNHDAMYWYRQDPGQGLRLIYYSQIVNDFQKGDIAEGYSVSREKKESFPLTVTSAQKNPTAFYLCASRFSGTEAFFGQGTRLTVV.

This clone appeared a few times. CDR3 in DNA: TGTGCCAGCAGCTTGGAAGGAGGGGGCGGCTACGAGCAGTACTTC. It translates to CASSLEGGGGYEQYF. This chain joins TRBV5-4 and TRBJ2-7, with D possibly matching TRBD1 (7 bases). Trimming took 0 bases from V and 3 from J, leaving 13 bases between them. Germline V gene sequence: CDR1 SGHNT, CDR2 YYREEE (reference sequence). This CDR3 has 15 residues.

The chain has TRBV18 and TRBJ2-7; D unclear. V lost 2 bases and J 2 bases, leaving 7 bases between the germline ends. Germline assignment: CDR1 KGHSH and CDR2 LQKENI. This CDR3 has 13 amino acids. The CDR3 nucleotides read TGTGCCAGCTCACCAGGCAACACCTACGAGCAGTACTTC. Amino acid sequence: CASSPGNTYEQYF.

In DNA, the CDR3 is TGTGCCAGCAGCTTAGGGCGGCACTATGGCTACACCTTC. Its protein product is CASSLGRHYGYTF. The V and J genes are TRBV7-2 and TRBJ1-2; D uncertain. This CDR3 is built from 13 residues. V gave up 1 base and J gave up 3 bases, with 6 bases separating them. Germline CDR1 SGHTA, CDR2 FQGNSA.

This chain uses TRBV5-1 with TRBJ2-1; the D gene is possibly TRBD2 (6 bases). The CDR3 runs 13 residues. V was clipped by 4 bases and J by 8 bases, with 13 bases between them. Germline lookup yields CDR1 SGHRS and CDR2 YFSETQ. The CDR3 region has the DNA TGCGCCAGCAGCCTCGGGGGTGGGGATGAGCAGTTCTTC. Translation gives CASSLGGGDEQFF.

In its sample, this clone was seen a few times. The V gene is TRBV18, the J gene TRBJ2-1; 7 bases align to TRBD1. With V trimmed by 0 bases and J by 5 bases, 10 bases remained unmatched. Germline V gene lookup returns CDR1 KGHSH and CDR2 LQKENI. The CDR3 contains 17 residues. In DNA, the CDR3 is TGTGCCAGCTCACCACCGGCCGGGACAGCAGGGGACAATGAGCAGTTCTTC. The encoded protein is CASSPPAGTAGDNEQFF.

The chain combines TRBV2 with TRBJ2-1, with 9 bases lining up with TRBD1. There are 15 residues in the CDR3. Germline V gene sequence: CDR1 SNHLY, CDR2 FYNNEI. Trimming at V came to 7 bases and at J to 6 bases, leaving 10 bases not matched to a gene. CDR3 DNA sequence: TGTGCCAGCAATGAGCGGGACAGGGCATCCAATGAGCAGTTCTTC. This codes for CASNERDRASNEQFF.

V usage is TRBV27 and J usage is TRBJ1-2; 8 nucleotides align to TRBD1. The CDR3 spans 14 residues. Trimming cost V 7 bases and J 2 bases; bases outside gene matches: 6. Per the germline V gene, CDR1 is MNHEY and CDR2 is SMNVEV (reference sequence). This CDR3 reads CASTPGTGNYGYTF. CDR3 coding DNA: TGTGCCAGCACACCCGGGACAGGCAACTATGGCTACACCTTC.

The V and J genes are TRBV5-1 and TRBJ1-3; tentatively, D is TRBD1 (6 bases). The germline CDR1 and CDR2 sequences are SGHRS and YFSETQ. Trimming stripped 4 bases from V and 0 bases from J, with 11 bases between. The length of the CDR3 is 15 residues. CDR3 residues: CASSEQGPSGNTIYF. The CDR3 nucleotides are TGCGCCAGCAGCGAACAGGGCCCCTCTGGAAACACCATATATTTT.